This is a list of T cell receptor beta chains from one sample in a study of blood T cells in healthy people across ages. TCRdb re-derived calls from the 5' RACE reads in MiXCR, one entry per CDR3 protein. The data contain just under 900,000 distinct CDR3 sequences, 29% of them singletons. Sequencing input: blood. The receptors were sampled from an elderly woman in good health. Each CDR3 is given with its conserved first and last residue. The D gene is left open where the match is weak. The size of a clone is reported for some rows only, either as once, few or many, or as a class for expanded clones.

>.|many|TRBJ1-2|TRBV6-5
TGTGCCAGCAGTTACTCTTACAGGGACCACTATGGCTACACCTTC
CASSYSYRDHYGYTF
>TRBD2|.|TRBJ2-1|TRBV7-2
TGTGCCAGCAGCTTTAATAGCGGGTCTTACAATGAGCAGTTCTTC
CASSFNSGSYNEQFF
>.|.|TRBJ1-4|TRBV5-1
TGCGCCAGCCACCCCGACACGGACTTAAAACTGTTTTTT
CASHPDTDLKLFF
>.|few|TRBJ2-3|TRBV18
TGTGCCAGCTCACCACTACGAACAGTACAAGAAACAGATACGCAGTGTTTT
CASSPLRTVQETDTQCF
>.|many|TRBJ1-2|TRBV20-1
TGCAGTGCTAACCTTGGACAGCTCTATGGCTACACCTTC
CSANLGQLYGYTF
>TRBD1|many|TRBJ2-5|TRBV5-5
TGTGCCAGCAGCACCAAACCGGGACAGGGTGGAGAGACCCAGTACTTC
CASSTKPGQGGETQYF
>.|.|TRBJ1-5|TRBV7-2
TGTGCCAGCAGCCCCGCCCGGGCAGGGCAGCCCCAGCATTTT
CASSPARAGQPQHF
>.|few|TRBJ1-6|TRBV10-3
TGTGCCATCAGTGAGTCGGCCGGGGGATCACCCCTCCACTTT
CAISESAGGSPLHF
>TRBD1|.|TRBJ2-4|TRBV3-1
TGTGCCAGCAGCCAAAGCGTGGACAGGAGATACCTAGCCAAAAACATTCAGTACTTC
CASSQSVDRRYLAKNIQYF
>TRBD2|.|TRBJ2-3|TRBV29-1
TGCAGCGTTGCCGGACTAGCGGGAGCAGATACGCAGTATTTT
CSVAGLAGADTQYF
>TRBD1|many|TRBJ1-5|TRBV30
TGTGCCTGGAGTGCAGCAGGGACAGCCCGCAATCAGCCCCAGCATTTT
CAWSAAGTARNQPQHF
>.|many|TRBJ2-5|TRBV9
TGTGCCAGCAGCGTAAGGGCCTCGGCGGTTAGACAAGAGACCCAGTACTTC
CASSVRASAVRQETQYF
>TRBD2|.|TRBJ2-1|TRBV6-6
TGTGCCAGCAGTTATCCGGGGGGTGGAAATGAGCAGTTCTTC
CASSYPGGGNEQFF
>TRBD1|once|TRBJ1-2|TRBV20-1
TGCAGTGCCAGGGGGGTCGGCTACACCTTC
CSARGVGYTF
>.|few|TRBJ1-1|TRBV6-2/TRBV6-3
TGTGCCAGCAGTTACGGCTCTGACCGCCCCTCCGGGACTTTCTTT
CASSYGSDRPSGTFF
>.|many|TRBJ2-5|TRBV7-2
TGTGCCAGCAGCCCAGGTGGCGATGCGGAGACCCAGTACTTC
CASSPGGDAETQYF
>.|.|TRBJ1-1|TRBV12-3/TRBV12-4
TGTGCCAGCAGTTTGGTACAGGGCACTGAAGCTTTCTTT
CASSLVQGTEAFF
>TRBD1|few|TRBJ1-2|TRBV30
TGTGCCTGGAGTGTAAAGGGGGCCACGCATGGCTACACCTTC
CAWSVKGATHGYTF
>.|few|TRBJ1-2|TRBV20-1
TGCAGTGCACCCAAAACAGGAAGCTTTAGCTACACCTTC
CSAPKTGSFSYTF
>TRBD1|many|TRBJ2-2|TRBV7-2
TGTGCCAGCAGCTCCGGACAGGGGGGCACCGGGGAGCTGTTTTTT
CASSSGQGGTGELFF
>TRBD1|few|TRBJ2-5|TRBV2
TGTGCCACTTTAATACGACAGGGACCGTGGATGGGGACCCAGTACTTC
CATLIRQGPWMGTQYF
>TRBD1|few|TRBJ2-5|TRBV20-1
TGCAGTGTCTTGGGACAGACACAAGAGACCCAGTACTTC
CSVLGQTQETQYF
>TRBD1|.|TRBJ2-5|TRBV6-2/TRBV6-3
TGTGCCAGCAGTTACTCTGGACTTACCAGGGGGGAGACCCAGTACTTC
CASSYSGLTRGETQYF
>.|many|TRBJ1-2|TRBV5-1
TGCGCCAGCAGTAAGGACAGTAACTATGGCTACACCTTC
CASSKDSNYGYTF
>TRBD2|once|TRBJ2-1|TRBV5-1
TGCGCCAGCGCCCGGGGAGGGTCCTCCTACAATGAGCAGTTCTTC
CASARGGSSYNEQFF
>TRBD2|.|TRBJ2-5|TRBV6-2/TRBV6-3
TGTGCCAGCAGTAAACTAGCGGGGGTTAGAGAGACCCAGTACTTC
CASSKLAGVRETQYF
>.|many|TRBJ2-4|TRBV27
TGTGCCAGCAGTTTGAGGGGGAAAAACATTCAGTACTTC
CASSLRGKNIQYF
>.|.|TRBJ2-7|TRBV6-6
TGTGCCAGCAGTTACCCCGGGACCGCTGGCTACAATGAGCAGTACTTC
CASSYPGTAGYNEQYF
>.|few|TRBJ1-2|TRBV6-1
TGTGCCAGCAGTCCGCGGACGGGGAACGGCTACACCTTC
CASSPRTGNGYTF
>.|many|TRBJ2-5|TRBV7-2
TGTGCCAGCAGCTTGACAGAAGGAGCGACCCAGTACTTC
CASSLTEGATQYF
>.|few|TRBJ2-7|TRBV20-1
TGCAGTGCTGGGCGGACCTCCAATGAGCAGTACTTC
CSAGRTSNEQYF
>TRBD1|few|TRBJ1-1|TRBV5-6
TGTGCCAGCAGCTCCGTGGGACAGGCCAACACTGAAGCTTTCTTT
CASSSVGQANTEAFF
>.|few|TRBJ1-5|TRBV3-1
TGTGCCAGCAGCCAAGATGCTAGCAATCAGCCCCAGCATTTT
CASSQDASNQPQHF
>.|.|TRBJ1-3|TRBV30
TGTGCCTGGAAGGGCAGTCACTCTGGAAACACCATATATTTT
CAWKGSHSGNTIYF
>.|many|TRBJ1-5|TRBV11-2
TGTGCCAGCAGCTTAGACGGGAGGAGGGATCAGCCCCAGCATTTT
CASSLDGRRDQPQHF
>.|few|TRBJ1-4|TRBV30
TGTGCCTGGAGTTCCAGGGGAGGTGAAAAACTGTTTTTT
CAWSSRGGEKLFF
>.|many|TRBJ1-1|TRBV7-8
TGTGCCAGCAGCTTAGCTGCGTCTATGAACACTGAAGCTTTCTTT
CASSLAASMNTEAFF
>.|few|TRBJ1-2|TRBV27
TGTGCCTGCAGTTTATCGGCGGGCGCACGGTATGGCTACACCTTC
CACSLSAGARYGYTF
>TRBD2|many|TRBJ2-1|TRBV10-2
TGCGCCAGCAGTCAACTAGCGGGGGGGCAAGGTGAGCAGTTCTTC
CASSQLAGGQGEQFF
>.|many|TRBJ2-6|TRBV19
TGTGCCAGTAGAAGGGTACGACGGAGCTCTGGGGCCAACGTCCTGACTTTC
CASRRVRRSSGANVLTF